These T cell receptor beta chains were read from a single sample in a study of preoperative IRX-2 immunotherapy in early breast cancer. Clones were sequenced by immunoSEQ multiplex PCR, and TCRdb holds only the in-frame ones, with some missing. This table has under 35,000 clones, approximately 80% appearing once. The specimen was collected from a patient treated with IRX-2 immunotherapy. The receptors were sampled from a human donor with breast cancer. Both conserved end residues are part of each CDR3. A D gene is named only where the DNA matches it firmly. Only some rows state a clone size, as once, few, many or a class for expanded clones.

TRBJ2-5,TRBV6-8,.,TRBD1,TGTGCCAGCAGCCCCAGGGGGCAAGAGACCCAGTACTTC,CASSPRGQETQYF
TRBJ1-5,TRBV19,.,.,TGTGCCAGTACGAGGACAGCTCTTAGCAATCAGCCCCAGCATTTT,CASTRTALSNQPQHF
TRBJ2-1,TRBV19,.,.,TGTGCCAGTAGTATATCCGGGGGAAGAAATGAGCAGTTCTTC,CASSISGGRNEQFF
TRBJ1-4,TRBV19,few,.,TGTGCCAGTAGTATCACCGGGTTGGATGAAAAACTGTTTTTT,CASSITGLDEKLFF
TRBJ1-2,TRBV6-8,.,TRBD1,TGTGCCAGCAGGGAAGTAGGACAGGGCTACTATGGCTACACCTTC,CASREVGQGYYGYTF
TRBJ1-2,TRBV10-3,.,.,TGTGCCATCAGTGGCCGACAGACATCCGGCTATGGCTACACCTTC,CAISGRQTSGYGYTF
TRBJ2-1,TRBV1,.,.,TGCGCCAGCAGCCAAGAAGCCTCTAGCGGGGGTTACAATGAGCAGTTCTTC,CASSQEASSGGYNEQFF
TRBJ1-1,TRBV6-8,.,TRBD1,TGTGCCAGCAGTGGACAGGGTAGGACTGAAGCTTTCTTT,CASSGQGRTEAFF
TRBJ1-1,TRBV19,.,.,TGTGCCAGTAGTGCTTTGGGGGAGGCTTTCTTT,CASSALGEAFF
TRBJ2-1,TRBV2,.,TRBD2,TGTGCCAGCACGCTGGGACTAGCGGGCTACAATGAGCAGTTCTTC,CASTLGLAGYNEQFF
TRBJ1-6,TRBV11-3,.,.,TGTGCCAGCAGCCAAGTAGTGACACAGGGAGGTTCCTATAATTCACCCCTCCACTTT,CASSQVVTQGGSYNSPLHF
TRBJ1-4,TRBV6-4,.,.,TGTGCCAGCAATGACCTCTTCGTATTCTATGAGTTGTTTTTT,CASNDLFVFYELFF
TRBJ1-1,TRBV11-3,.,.,TGTGCCAGCAGCACATATGGCGCAGGCCACACTGAAGCTTTCTTT,CASSTYGAGHTEAFF
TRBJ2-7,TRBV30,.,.,TGTGCCTGGACAGAATCGTACGAGCAGTACTTC,CAWTESYEQYF
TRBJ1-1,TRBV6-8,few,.,TGTGCCATCAGTGTAGGGCAGGAGACTGAAGCTTTCTTT,CAISVGQETEAFF
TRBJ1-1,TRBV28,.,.,TGTGCCAGCAGTGACAACCAGGGTACTGAAGCTTTCTTT,CASSDNQGTEAFF
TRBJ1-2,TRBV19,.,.,TGTGCCAGTAGTATGACCTTTGGACTAAAGGTCTATGGCTACACCTTC,CASSMTFGLKVYGYTF
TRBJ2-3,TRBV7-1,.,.,TGTGCCAGCAGCTGGGACGAACAAGGTACGCAGTATTTT,CASSWDEQGTQYF